This T cell receptor (beta chain) was identified in a study of beta chain features in type 1 diabetes. Study-wide results and caveats: PCR might favor shorter templates, equally in patients and controls. Naive, central memory and Treg TCRB repertoires seemed to resemble each other more closely in patients than they did in healthy donors.

cDNA synthesis used the whole RNA isolate, giving expressed TCRB sequences. Generated by immunoSEQ multiplex PCR, the TCRdb table keeps only in-frame clones and is missing some. The sample lists around 340,000 clones; 15% to 20% were seen once. In its sample, this clone was seen a few times. Its antigen is not identified. The germline CDR1 and CDR2 sequences are KGHSH and LQKENI. Trimming left V 4 bases short and J 4 bases short, with 14 bases between. This CDR3 has 15 residues. The sequenced sample consisted of naive CD4+ T cells from blood. The source is a woman between 18 and 29 years old in good health. V gene TRBV18 combines with J gene TRBJ1-5, with TRBD1 as a possible D gene (6 bases). CDR3 loop: CASSLVVQGNQPQHF. CDR3 bases: TGTGCCAGCTCACTGGTAGTACAGGGTAATCAGCCCCAGCATTTT.